One and the same sample provided the 22 T cell receptor beta chains below, sequenced in a study of blood T cell repertoires in COVID-19. Generated by immunoSEQ multiplex PCR, the TCRdb table keeps only in-frame clones and is missing some. The table lists roughly 200,000 clones, approximately 85% of them singletons. The specimen sequenced was peripheral blood. Receptors were obtained from a woman aged 55-69 years with acute or convalescent COVID-19.

The J gene is TRBJ1-2, the V gene TRBV5-4; 7 nucleotides match TRBD1. Looked up from germline, CDR1 is SGHNT and CDR2 is YYREEE (reference sequence). This CDR3 spans 14 amino acids. V shed 0 bases, J shed 7 bases, and the junction held 6 bases outside the gene matches. CDR3 amino acids: CASSLGQGSAGYTF. The CDR3 DNA reads as TGTGCCAGCAGCTTGGGACAGGGATCCGCTGGCTACACCTTC.

This clone was detected a few times. The chain joins TRBV9 to TRBJ2-7; 7 positions agree with TRBD1. Germline loops: CDR1 SGDLS, CDR2 YYNGEE. This CDR3 region has 14 residues. V trimming: 3 bases; J trimming: 1 base; junction bases outside the gene matches: 4. The CDR3 DNA follows: TGTGCCAGCAGCGCCCACAGGGGATCCTACGAGCAGTACGTC. This gives the protein CASSAHRGSYEQYV.

V gene TRBV28 combines with J gene TRBJ2-2; a possible D gene is TRBD1 (6 bases). Germline assignment: CDR1 MDHEN and CDR2 SYDVKM. Trimming pared 6 bases from V and 6 bases from J, leaving 8 bases between. The CDR3 is 12 residues long. The CDR3 loop is CASSSGAGELFF. The CDR3 nucleotides read TGTGCCAGCAGCTCAGGGGCCGGGGAGCTGTTTTTT.

V is TRBV3-1 (or the pseudogene TRBV3-2) and J is TRBJ2-1; the D is unclear. V lost 2 bases to trimming and J lost 6 bases, with 14 bases between them. Germline assignment: CDR1 LGHDT and CDR2 YNNKEL (reference sequence). The CDR3 covers 15 residues. The CDR3 sequence is CASSQSRLPRNEQFF. The CDR3 DNA sequence: TGTGCCAGCAGCCAATCGCGTCTCCCGCGCAATGAGCAGTTCTTC.

CDR3 loop: CASSIVGGYNYGYTF. CDR3 nucleotide sequence: TGTGCCAGTAGTATAGTAGGCGGTTATAACTATGGCTACACCTTC. The V call is TRBV19, the J call TRBJ1-2; D remains ambiguous. Per germline, CDR1 LNHDA and CDR2 SQIVND (reference sequence). The CDR3 is 15 amino acids. With 1 base removed from V and 1 base from J, the gap between germline ends came to 10 bases.

The chain has TRBV6-5 and TRBJ1-4; 9 bases map to TRBD1. V lost 7 bases and J lost 6; bases outside the gene matches: 3. The CDR3 is 13 amino acids. Germline V lookup: CDR1 MNHEY, CDR2 SVGAGI. The CDR3 sequence is CASTGTGHEKLFF. CDR3 nucleotide sequence: TGTGCCAGCACCGGGACAGGGCATGAAAAACTGTTTTTT.

Worth noting for this clone: Other DNA sequences within the sample encode an identical CDR3. The chain couples TRBV7-3 to TRBJ2-1; 9 bases map to TRBD2. Germline trimming cut 5 bases from V and 4 bases from J; bases unmatched to any gene: 6. The CDR3 is made up of 15 amino acids. CDR1 SGHTA and CDR2 FQGTGA come from the germline V gene. The CDR3 is CASSLLTSGYNEQFF. CDR3 in DNA: TGTGCCAGCAGCCTACTGACTAGCGGATACAATGAGCAGTTCTTC.

This chain links TRBV29-1 with TRBJ2-3, with 9 positions matching TRBD1. J gave up 3 bases and V 4 bases, and 8 bases lay outside the gene matches. Germline assignment: CDR1 SQVTM and CDR2 ANQGSEA. The CDR3 sequence is 15 residues long. CDR3 DNA: TGCAGCGTTGGCTCCGGGACAGGGAGTACAGATACGCAGTATTTT. It specifies CSVGSGTGSTDTQYF.

The rearrangement joins TRBV5-1 to TRBJ2-7; the match to TRBD1 covers 10 bases. CDR3 size: 15 residues. Germline V gene data show CDR1 as SGHRS and CDR2 as YFSETQ. V lost 3 bases and J lost 7; bases outside the gene matches: 10. The CDR3 loop reads CASSSSTGGLGEQYF. As DNA, the CDR3 is TGCGCCAGCAGCTCTTCGACAGGGGGCTTGGGTGAGCAGTACTTC.

This clone was picked up one time. The CDR3 protein is CASSQQGIYGYTF. The CDR3 DNA follows: TGTGCCAGCAGTCAACAGGGAATCTATGGCTACACCTTC. The chain couples TRBV6-5 to TRBJ1-2, with TRBD1 as a possible D gene (6 bases). This CDR3 comprises 13 residues. Germline CDR1 and CDR2: MNHEY and SVGAGI. The V and J ends lost 5 bases and 4 bases respectively, with 11 bases between them.

The chain has TRBV14 and TRBJ2-5, with 8 bases fitting TRBD2. V lost 0 bases, J lost 4 bases, and 4 bases stayed unmatched. CDR3 size: 15 residues. The germline gives CDR1 SGHDN, CDR2 FVKESK. CDR3 DNA: TGTGCCAGCAGCCAAGATCGCGCGGGAGGAGAGACCCAGTACTTC. This sequence encodes CASSQDRAGGETQYF.

CDR3: CASSLYLSATDTQYF. In nucleotides, the CDR3 is TGTGCCAGCAGTTTATACCTGAGCGCCACAGATACGCAGTATTTT. The chain couples TRBV28 to TRBJ2-3; D is unclear. V lost 1 base and J 2 bases, leaving 10 bases between the germline ends. Germline CDR1 is MDHEN and CDR2 is SYDVKM. CDR3 length: 15 amino acids.

This chain connects TRBV19 to TRBJ2-3, with TRBD2 identical over 11 bases. With V trimmed by 3 bases and J by 5 bases, 4 bases remained unmatched. This CDR3 region has 15 residues. Per the germline V gene, CDR1 is LNHDA and CDR2 is SQIVND (reference sequence). CDR3 bases: TGTGCCAGTAGTATGGTAGCGGGAGGGGGAGATACGCAGTATTTT. It yields the protein CASSMVAGGGDTQYF. Looking up the rest from reference TRBV19 and TRBJ2-3 gives the full variable domain: DGGITQSPKYLFRKEGQNVTLSCEQNLNHDAMYWYRQDPGQGLRLIYYSQIVNDFQKGDIAEGYSVSREKKESFPLTVTSAQKNPTAFYLCASSMVAGGGDTQYFGPGTRLTVL.

The chain uses TRBV7-9 and TRBJ2-1; 7 bases are shared with TRBD2. From germline, CDR1 is SEHNR and CDR2 FQNEAQ (reference sequence). This CDR3 is 16 amino acids long. V lost 1 base, J lost 7 bases, and 10 bases stayed unmatched. CDR3 protein: CASSLEGGRAKNEQFF. CDR3 in DNA: TGTGCCAGCAGCTTAGAAGGTGGGAGGGCCAAGAATGAGCAGTTCTTC.

The chain joins TRBV6-2 or TRBV6-3 to TRBJ2-7, with 9 bases aligning to TRBD2. CDR1 MNHEY and CDR2 SVGEGT come from the germline V gene. The J segment lost 5 bases and the V segment lost 4 bases, leaving 15 bases of the junction unmatched. The CDR3 has 17 amino acids. This CDR3 reads CASSFPPLSGREHEQYF. DNA for the CDR3: TGTGCCAGCAGTTTTCCACCCCTTAGCGGGAGAGAACACGAGCAGTACTTC.

This clone has just one count. J is TRBJ2-2 and V is TRBV9, with 8 nucleotides matching TRBD2. The V and J ends lost 3 bases and 3 bases, in that order; junction bases with no gene match: 7. This CDR3 contains 16 residues. The germline V gene has CDR1 SGDLS and CDR2 YYNGEE. The CDR3 region has the DNA TGTGCCAGCAGCGATACTAGCGGTTCCTACACCGGGGAGCTGTTTTTT. As protein: CASSDTSGSYTGELFF.

This chain connects TRBV18 to TRBJ1-2; TRBD1 aligns across 9 bases. After removal of 6 bases from V and 3 bases from J, the junction contained 11 bases not matched to a gene. CDR1 and CDR2 from the germline V gene are KGHSH and LQKENI. The CDR3 has 16 amino acids. This CDR3 reads CASSAARDRVDYGYTF. The DNA of the CDR3 is TGTGCCAGCTCGGCCGCCCGGGACAGGGTGGACTATGGCTACACCTTC.

The chain employs TRBV18 and TRBJ2-1, with 11 bases fitting TRBD2. Germline lookup yields CDR1 KGHSH and CDR2 LQKENI. V shed 1 base, J shed 2 bases, and the junction held 10 bases outside the gene matches. The length of the CDR3 is 19 residues. The CDR3 protein is CASSPQLPGLAETYNEQFF. The CDR3 DNA follows: TGTGCCAGCTCACCACAACTCCCGGGACTAGCGGAGACCTACAATGAGCAGTTCTTC.

The rearrangement links TRBV2 to TRBJ1-2, with D maybe TRBD1 (6 bases). Trimming left V 6 bases short and J 4 bases short, with 12 bases between. CDR1 and CDR2 (germline): SNHLY, FYNNEI. This CDR3 is 13 amino acids long. Here the CDR3 reads CASSWDNSYGYTF. The CDR3, as DNA: TGTGCCAGCAGCTGGGACAACTCCTATGGCTACACCTTC.

As regards this clone: This specimen includes other DNA sequences encoding the same CDR3. The rearrangement uses TRBV7-9 and TRBJ2-1, with D hard to call. Germline CDR1 and CDR2: SEHNR and FQNEAQ (reference sequence). Trimming took off 4 bases at V and 3 bases at J, with 7 bases between the two ends. The CDR3 extends over 13 amino acids. This CDR3 reads CASSSGLYNEQFF. The CDR3 nucleotides are TGTGCCAGCAGCTCGGGTCTCTACAATGAGCAGTTCTTC.

The rearrangement links TRBV5-6 to TRBJ1-1; no firm D call. The V end was cut by 1 base, the J end by 0 bases, with 13 bases between. The CDR3 is 16 residues long. Germline V lookup: CDR1 SGHDT, CDR2 YYEEEE. The CDR3 region has the DNA TGTGCCAGCAGCTTGTATAGGGAGAGGATGAACACTGAAGCTTTCTTT. This encodes CASSLYRERMNTEAFF.

The rearrangement uses TRBV5-4 and TRBJ2-1; D might be TRBD1 (7 bases). Germline V gene data show CDR1 as SGHNT and CDR2 as YYREEE (reference sequence). Deletions cut 2 bases from V and 10 bases from J, with 22 bases between. The CDR3 has 16 residues. The CDR3 sequence is CASSLGGGGPTIEQFF. CDR3 coding DNA: TGTGCCAGCAGCTTAGGGGGCGGAGGGCCGACAATAGAGCAGTTCTTC.